These T cell receptor beta chains were read from a single sample in a study of T cells after yellow fever vaccination. TCRdb called the 5' RACE reads again in MiXCR, with one record for every CDR3 protein. The repertoire holds over 250,000 distinct CDR3 sequences, with approximately 4% as singletons. The source was PBMCs, collected 5 days after the yellow fever booster vaccination. These receptors were collected from a man in his late teens or twenties who received the YFV17D yellow fever vaccine. CDR3s include the opening cysteine and the closing phenylalanine or tryptophan. Each record gives: D gene, J gene, V gene, clone size, CDR3 protein, CDR3 DNA. A D gene is named only where the DNA matches it firmly. Only part of the rows carry a size: once, few, many, or a class if the clone is expanded.

>-|TRBJ2-7|TRBV27|few
CASRMFGTANNEQYF
TGTGCCAGCCGAATGTTCGGGACTGCGAACAACGAGCAGTACTTC
>TRBD2|TRBJ2-1|TRBV5-1|-
CASSRGLAGVSSYNEQFF
TGCGCCAGCAGCCGGGGACTAGCGGGGGTTAGCTCCTACAATGAGCAGTTCTTC
>-|TRBJ2-4|TRBV18|few
CASSSGQFQYF
TGTGCCAGCTCATCAGGACAGTTTCAGTACTTC
>TRBD1|TRBJ2-1|TRBV29-1|-
CSVEGQVINEQFF
TGCAGCGTTGAGGGACAGGTGATCAATGAGCAGTTCTTC
>TRBD2|TRBJ2-5|TRBV7-2|few
CASSYQAGGPGETQYF
TGTGCCAGCAGCTACCAAGCGGGGGGGCCGGGAGAGACCCAGTACTTC
>-|TRBJ1-1|TRBV7-9|-
CASSLGGTKNRAFF
TGTGCCAGCAGCTTAGGTGGGACAAAAAACCGGGCTTTCTTT
>TRBD1|TRBJ2-2|TRBV9|few
CASRQGDFLGELFF
TGTGCCAGCAGGCAGGGGGATTTCCTCGGGGAGCTGTTTTTT
>-|TRBJ2-3|TRBV6-6|few
CASSLAPTQTDTQYF
TGTGCCAGCAGTTTGGCCCCAACCCAGACAGATACGCAGTATTTT
>TRBD2|TRBJ2-5|TRBV11-2|few
CASSSQRGGRLETQYF
TGTGCCAGCAGCTCGCAGCGGGGGGGCCGTCTAGAGACCCAGTACTTC
>-|TRBJ2-7|TRBV20-1|many
CSARGRVYEQYF
TGCAGTGCTAGAGGGAGGGTCTACGAGCAGTACTTC
>TRBD2|TRBJ2-1|TRBV11-2|few
CASRTSGGPSSYNEQFF
TGTGCCAGCAGGACTAGCGGGGGTCCGAGCTCCTACAATGAGCAGTTCTTC
>-|TRBJ2-3|TRBV7-8|few
CASSPETRPGTDTQYF
TGTGCCAGCAGTCCGGAGACTAGACCGGGCACAGATACGCAGTATTTT
>-|TRBJ2-2|TRBV6-5|-
CASTSRVQRLANTGELFF
TGTGCCAGCACCTCCCGGGTCCAACGCCTCGCGAACACCGGGGAGCTGTTTTTT
>-|TRBJ2-2|TRBV11-2|few
CASSLGDTLGGELFF
TGTGCCAGCAGCTTAGGTGATACGCTAGGCGGGGAGCTGTTTTTT
>-|TRBJ2-5|TRBV18|few
CASSPRVQVQETQYF
TGTGCCAGCTCACCACGGGTCCAGGTCCAAGAGACCCAGTACTTC
>-|TRBJ2-3|TRBV24-1|-
CATSRGLASTDTQYF
TGTGCCACCAGTAGGGGTTTAGCCAGCACAGATACGCAGTATTTT
>TRBD1|TRBJ1-2|TRBV5-1|once
CASSFGQVLGYGYTF
TGCGCCAGCAGCTTCGGACAGGTTCTGGGGTATGGCTACACCTTC
>TRBD1|TRBJ2-1|TRBV7-3|few
CASSLNAGGLGEQFF
TGTGCCAGCAGCTTAAATGCAGGGGGCCTAGGTGAGCAGTTCTTC
>-|TRBJ1-1|TRBV5-6|-
CASSLERGYLPNGDTEAFF
TGTGCCAGCAGCTTGGAACGCGGGTACCTCCCAAACGGGGACACTGAAGCTTTCTTT
>TRBD2|TRBJ2-3|TRBV10-1|few
CASSEMVAGVGDTQYF
TGCGCCAGCAGTGAGATGGTAGCGGGGGTAGGAGATACGCAGTATTTT
>-|TRBJ1-4|TRBV29-1|-
CSVGGRGEKLFF
TGCAGCGTTGGGGGAAGGGGTGAAAAACTGTTTTTT
>TRBD1|TRBJ1-5|TRBV7-9|many
CASSSSGTGGFDQPQHF
TGTGCCAGCAGCTCCAGCGGGACAGGGGGCTTCGATCAGCCCCAGCATTTT
>TRBD1|TRBJ1-1|TRBV10-2|few
CASRTGEMRRWNTEAFF
TGCGCCAGCCGTACAGGGGAAATGAGGCGATGGAACACTGAAGCTTTCTTT
>-|TRBJ1-1|TRBV5-1|few
CASSLGPSPTEAFF
TGCGCCAGCAGCTTGGGACCGAGCCCCACTGAAGCTTTCTTT
>TRBD1|TRBJ2-7|TRBV6-6|few
CASRPPLTGSYEQYF
TGTGCCAGCAGACCCCCCCTGACAGGGTCCTACGAGCAGTACTTC
>-|TRBJ1-1|TRBV6-4|few
CASSMEENTEAFF
TGTGCCAGCAGTATGGAGGAGAACACTGAAGCTTTCTTT
>-|TRBJ2-3|TRBV12-3/TRBV12-4|many
CASSLFSSTDTQYF
TGTGCCAGCAGTTTATTCTCTAGCACAGATACGCAGTATTTT
>TRBD2|TRBJ2-7|TRBV3-1|few
CASSPRTSGGEQYF
TGTGCCAGCAGCCCCAGGACTAGCGGGGGCGAGCAGTACTTC
>-|TRBJ2-1|TRBV5-1|many
CASSLLGAWNEQFF
TGCGCCAGCAGCCTATTGGGTGCCTGGAATGAGCAGTTCTTC
>-|TRBJ2-7|TRBV4-1|-
CASSQDRGAIDEQYF
TGCGCCAGCAGCCAAGATCGGGGGGCGATAGACGAGCAGTACTTC
>-|TRBJ2-1|TRBV4-1|-
CASSQGAGAGGRINEQFF
TGCGCCAGCAGCCAAGGGGCGGGGGCAGGGGGCAGGATCAATGAGCAGTTCTTC
>-|TRBJ1-1|TRBV7-2|-
CASSTVGYTEAFF
TGTGCCAGCAGCACAGTCGGGTACACTGAAGCTTTCTTT
>TRBD1|TRBJ2-5|TRBV20-1|many
CSAPPGTGTPQETQYF
TGCAGTGCTCCTCCCGGGACAGGCACACCACAAGAGACCCAGTACTTC
>-|TRBJ2-5|TRBV18|few
CASSPPGTLKETQYF
TGTGCCAGCTCACCTCCGGGGACCCTTAAAGAGACCCAGTACTTC
>-|TRBJ1-6|TRBV7-9|many
CASSPGGANAYNSPLHF
TGTGCCAGCAGCCCCGGAGGGGCCAACGCCTATAATTCACCCCTCCACTTT
>TRBD1|TRBJ2-1|TRBV29-1|-
CSVEGTGLYNEQFF
TGCAGCGTTGAGGGGACAGGGCTTTACAATGAGCAGTTCTTC
>-|TRBJ2-2|TRBV6-5|few
CASRRSRGGRKYTGELFF
TGTGCCAGCAGACGGTCCAGGGGGGGCCGCAAGTACACCGGGGAGCTGTTTTTT
>-|TRBJ1-2|TRBV5-7|-
CASSFSVPYGYTF
TGTGCCAGCAGCTTTTCCGTCCCCTATGGCTACACCTTC
>-|TRBJ1-3|TRBV4-2|-
CASSQDHVGSGNTIYF
TGTGCCAGCAGCCAAGATCACGTCGGGTCTGGAAACACCATATATTTT
>TRBD2|TRBJ2-3|TRBV7-2|many
CASSLDGGLLGDTQYF
TGTGCCAGCAGCTTAGATGGGGGACTATTGGGAGATACGCAGTATTTT
>-|TRBJ2-7|TRBV6-2/TRBV6-3|few
CASTGRGSSYEQYF
TGTGCCAGCACGGGACGGGGGAGCTCCTACGAGCAGTACTTC
>TRBD1|TRBJ2-3|TRBV4-1|many
CASSRPGQRLRRDTQYF
TGCGCCAGCAGCCGACCGGGACAGAGACTTCGTAGAGATACGCAGTATTTT
>-|TRBJ2-3|TRBV19|-
CASSITQGADTQYF
TGTGCCAGTAGTATCACCCAGGGTGCAGATACGCAGTATTTT
>TRBD1|TRBJ1-1|TRBV29-1|many
CSVRTPETGGTEAFF
TGCAGCGTGCGAACCCCGGAGACAGGGGGCACTGAAGCTTTCTTT
>TRBD1|TRBJ2-7|TRBV6-1|few
CASSVAGTGGSSYEQYF
TGTGCCAGCAGTGTTGCCGGGACAGGGGGATCCTCCTACGAGCAGTACTTC
>TRBD1|TRBJ1-1|TRBV30|-
CAWSVGGTGGTEAFF
TGTGCCTGGAGTGTAGGCGGGACAGGGGGTACTGAAGCTTTCTTT
>TRBD2|TRBJ2-5|TRBV12-3/TRBV12-4|few
CASSLLAGGFSQETQYF
TGTGCCAGCAGTTTGCTAGCGGGGGGTTTTTCCCAAGAGACCCAGTACTTC
>-|TRBJ1-1|TRBV5-5|-
CASSLEKAEAFF
TGTGCCAGCAGCTTGGAGAAGGCTGAAGCTTTCTTT
>TRBD2|TRBJ2-1|TRBV20-1|many
CSARDSLAGMAYNEQFF
TGCAGTGCTAGAGACTCCCTAGCGGGAATGGCCTACAATGAGCAGTTCTTC
>-|TRBJ1-1|TRBV7-2|few
CASSSSRDTEAFF
TGTGCCAGCAGCTCATCCCGGGACACTGAAGCTTTCTTT
>TRBD1|TRBJ1-4|TRBV3-1|-
CASSQGAQGRISTNEKLFF
TGTGCCAGCAGCCAAGGGGCACAGGGGCGAATTTCAACTAATGAAAAACTGTTTTTT